This passage covers 7 T cell receptor beta chains from one sample sequenced in a study of cytomegalovirus exposure and HLA in healthy donors. Primers included in the PCR were 60 Vbeta and 13 Jbeta primers. Clones were read by immunoSEQ multiplex PCR, and TCRdb kept only the in-frame ones, dropping some. The sample includes around 140,000 clones, roughly 90% seen only once; the top ten take 0.51%. The sequenced material came from PBMCs. These receptors were collected from a woman aged 40 to 50 in good health and CMV-seronegative.

This clone was observed once. The CDR3 nucleotides are TGTGCCAGCAGGTATACTGGGACTAGCGGGATTAATGAGCAGTTCTTC. Amino acid sequence: CASRYTGTSGINEQFF. This chain joins TRBV28 and TRBJ2-1; TRBD2 matches at 13 bases. The germline CDR1 and CDR2 sequences are MDHEN and SYDVKM. The CDR3 consists of 16 residues. Losses at the gene ends were 6 bases for V and 7 bases for J; bases not matched to a gene: 9. The full variable domain, its missing parts supplied by reference TRBV28 and TRBJ2-1, is DVKVTQSSRYLVKRTGEKVFLECVQDMDHENMFWYRQDPGLGLRLIYFSYDVKMKEKGDIPEGYSVSREKKERFSLILESASTNQTSMYLCASRYTGTSGINEQFFGPGTRLTVL.

V usage is TRBV28 and J usage is TRBJ2-1; 7 bases map to TRBD2. From germline, CDR1 is MDHEN and CDR2 SYDVKM. Trimming at V came to 4 bases and at J to 10 bases, leaving 10 bases not matched to a gene. This CDR3 has 14 residues. The CDR3 region has the DNA TGTGCCAGCAGTTCAAGAGCGGGATATTACGAGCAGTTCTTC. This encodes CASSSRAGYYEQFF.

This chain connects TRBV10-3 to TRBJ2-1, with D perhaps matching TRBD2 (5 bases). The CDR3 is 11 amino acids. The V end was cut by 8 bases, the J end by 7 bases, with 9 bases between. CDR1 is ENHRY, CDR2 SYGVKD, per germline. The CDR3 sequence: CAIAGVNEQFF. DNA for the CDR3: TGTGCCATCGCCGGGGTGAATGAGCAGTTCTTC.

The chain joins TRBV27 to TRBJ2-5; 11 bases are a match to TRBD2. The CDR3 is 15 residues long. Germline V gene lookup returns CDR1 MNHEY and CDR2 SMNVEV (reference sequence). V trimming: 9 bases; J trimming: 4 bases; junction bases outside the gene matches: 10. The chain's CDR3 is CASTPIAGGPETQYF. The CDR3 coding sequence is TGTGCCAGTACCCCGATAGCGGGAGGGCCAGAGACCCAGTACTTC.

The V call is TRBV29-1, the J call TRBJ1-1; D possibly corresponds to TRBD1 (5 bases). V lost 1 base and J 6 bases, leaving 15 bases between the germline ends. CDR3 length: 14 amino acids. Germline V gives CDR1 SQVTM, CDR2 ANQGSEA. CDR3 in DNA: TGCAGCGTTGAAGCTGTTTGGGCAGGGTCTGAAGCTTTCTTT. This encodes CSVEAVWAGSEAFF.

This clone was seen more than once but under ten times. V is TRBV19 and J is TRBJ1-5; D uncertain. The CDR3 has 16 amino acids. Looked up from germline, CDR1 is LNHDA and CDR2 is SQIVND (reference sequence). Trimming took off 0 bases at V and 0 bases at J, with 9 bases between the two ends. The CDR3 DNA is TGTGCCAGTAGTATAGAGAGGCAGTATAGCAATCAGCCCCAGCATTTT. Encoded protein: CASSIERQYSNQPQHF.

The rearrangement links TRBV27 to TRBJ1-5, with 7 nucleotides matching TRBD1. With V trimmed by 8 bases and J by 9 bases, 10 bases remained unmatched. Germline loops: CDR1 MNHEY, CDR2 SMNVEV (reference sequence). The CDR3 loop spans 13 amino acids. The CDR3 sequence is CASAPFRGVPQHF. CDR3 nucleotide sequence: TGTGCCAGCGCCCCCTTCAGGGGGGTGCCCCAGCATTTT.